This T cell receptor beta chain was identified in a study of CD8+ T cells in alopecia areata. Study summary: Oral tofacitinib, 5 to 10 mg twice daily, was given in an open-label trial.

Alopecia areata patients provided lesional scalp punch biopsies and peripheral blood. As regards this clone: Its specificity is not known.

Investigators isolated RNA and reverse transcribed it into cDNA to act as the sequencing template. Generated by immunoSEQ multiplex PCR, the TCRdb table keeps only in-frame clones and is missing some. The data hold 150,000 to 200,000 clones, with approximately 56% observed a single time. This CDR3 is built from 15 residues. Germline V lookup: CDR1 SGHNT, CDR2 YYREEE (reference sequence). J lost 6 bases, V lost 4 bases, and 8 bases had no gene match. The study's findings and limits: Lesional scalp, especially alopecia totalis/universalis, showed higher clonality than normal scalp. With patients, TCR sharing proved less clear than in mice, a difference possibly related to HLA.

Sequencing was performed on CD4+ T cells sorted from blood, taken at week 0. The rearrangement links TRBV5-4 to TRBJ2-1; 9 bases align to TRBD1. This receptor was obtained from a human donor with alopecia areata. The CDR3 nucleotides are TGTGCCAGCAGCCTAGGACAGGGGAGGGTCAATGAGCAGTTCTTC. It codes for CASSLGQGRVNEQFF. The complete variable domain, with remaining parts taken from reference TRBV5-4 and TRBJ2-1, reads ETGVTQSPTHLIKTRGQQVTLRCSSQSGHNTVSWYQQALGQGPQFIFQYYREEENGRGNFPPRFSGLQFPNYSSELNVNALELDDSALYLCASSLGQGRVNEQFFGPGTRLTVL.